The clone carrying this T cell receptor beta chain was counted at least ten times. Its antigen is not identified. Amplification of TCR beta CDR3 regions used RNA as the template. HTBI primers drove first-round RT-PCR of the TCR CDR3. TCRdb called the multiplex PCR reads again in MiXCR, with one record for every CDR3 protein. The data hold fewer than 400,000 distinct CDR3 sequences, with around a quarter observed a single time. The source of the sample is a study of T cells in Graves' hyperthyroidism and ophthalmopathy. Points from the study as a whole: Blood also carried most thyroid clonotypes expanded above 0.001. A model built on 13 V-J features separated ophthalmopathy from stable hyperthyroidism.

The sequenced sample consisted of blood. This receptor was obtained from a man between 50 and 59 years old with Graves' hyperthyroidism.

CDR3 region: CASSLGLRESGELFF. DNA of the CDR3: TGTGCCAGCAGCTTAGGACTCCGTGAAAGCGGGGAGCTGTTTTTT. V usage is TRBV7-4 and J usage is TRBJ2-2; D is uncertain. Trimming shortened V by 1 base and J by 7 bases, and 13 bases separated the two germline ends. The CDR3 length is 15 residues. From germline, CDR1 is SGHVT and CDR2 SQSDAQ. The full variable domain, with the rest looked up from reference TRBV7-4 and TRBJ2-2, is GAGVSQSPRYKVAKRGRDVALRCDSISGHVTLYWYRQTLGQGSEVLTYSQSDAQRDKSGRPSGRFSAERPERSVSTLKIQRTEQGDSAVYLCASSLGLRESGELFFGEGSRLTVL.